This T cell receptor (beta chain) was identified in a study of cytomegalovirus exposure and HLA in healthy donors. The study's findings and limits: In a later analysis, TCR association rates varied by HLA locus: DRB1 most, HLA-C fewest.

The PCR used 60 Vbeta and 13 Jbeta primers. Sequencing used immunoSEQ multiplex PCR; TCRdb keeps in-frame clones, though not all of them. Of around 210,000 clones listed, around 80% were seen once; the top ten hold around 0.44%. CDR1 is SGHVS and CDR2 is FQNEAQ in the germline V gene. The CDR3 contains 12 residues. V was trimmed by 5 bases and J by 5 bases, leaving 9 bases between them. This clone came up once. What it binds is unknown. This sequence originates from a boy younger than 18 in good health and CMV-seronegative. The chain recombines TRBV7-8 with TRBJ1-2; D is unresolved. Specimen: PBMCs. The CDR3 bases are TGTGCCAGCAGCCCCTACCTTTATGGCTACACCTTC. Residues: CASSPYLYGYTF.